The T cell receptor (beta chain) under discussion was sequenced for a study of cytomegalovirus exposure and HLA in healthy donors. Amplification used 60 Vbeta primers and 13 Jbeta primers. Clones were sequenced by immunoSEQ multiplex PCR, and TCRdb holds only the in-frame ones, with some missing. The data hold around 93,000 clones, with less than 80% observed a single time. J gave up 6 bases and V 3 bases, and 5 bases lay outside the gene matches. The CDR3 has 14 amino acids. Germline V gives CDR1 LNHDA, CDR2 SQIVND (reference sequence). Study-level results: Fewer than 20,000 TCR beta sequences were associated with HLA alleles at 0.05 false discovery rate in a later analysis.

Donors likely had unrecorded immune exposures despite being nominally healthy when sampled. Concerning this clone: Its target is unknown.

Sequenced input: PBMCs. The TCR sequence derives from a woman aged 40 to 50 in good health and CMV-seronegative. V usage is TRBV19 and J usage is TRBJ1-2, with 9 nucleotides matching TRBD1. The CDR3 protein is CASSMGQGRNGYTF. Written as DNA, the CDR3 is TGTGCCAGTAGTATGGGACAGGGAAGAAATGGCTACACCTTC.